The 32 T cell receptor beta chains below come from one sample, sequenced in a study of tumor and adjacent non-tumor tissue in lung cancer. A modified ARM-PCR protocol with three rounds of nested PCR amplified TCRbeta. Each CDR3 protein gets one entry after TCRdb re-called the multiplex PCR reads with MiXCR. The sample records 200,000 to 250,000 distinct CDR3 sequences, 71% being singletons. RNA was extracted from bulk tissue without any cell sorting. The sequencing input was lung tumor tissue. All receptors come from a man in his 60s with non-small cell lung cancer.

As for this clonotype: The junction and the germline gene differ at one end; a read error may be behind it. V and J are TRBV5-4 and TRBJ2-1, with D tentatively TRBD1 or TRBD2 (5 bases each). The V gene's germline CDR1 is SGHNT and CDR2 YYREEE (reference sequence). CDR3 length: 15 residues. The CDR3 here is CASSLGPNIYNEQFF. The CDR3 nucleotides read TGTGCCAGTAGCTTGGGACCGAACATCTACAATGAGCAGTTCTTC.

This clonotype was picked up one time. One end of the junction is discordant with germline, which a read error may explain. This chain links TRBV11-3 with TRBJ2-6; the D is unclear. Per germline, CDR1 SGHNT and CDR2 YENEEA. The CDR3 spans 16 residues. CDR3 in DNA: TGTGCCTGCAGCTTAGAATCCAACGCTGGGGCCAACGTCCTGACTTTC. This translates into CACSLESNAGANVLTF. The full variable domain, rest sourced from reference TRBV11-3 and TRBJ2-6, is EAGVVQSPRYKIIEKKQPVAFWCNPISGHNTLYWYLQNLGQGPELLIRYENEEAVDDSQLPKDRFSAERLKGVDSTLKIQPAELGDSAVYLCACSLESNAGANVLTFGAGSRLTVL.

This clonotype was recorded a few times. The CDR3 does not close with the conserved phenylalanine or tryptophan, likely indicating a read error. The chain employs TRBV11-1 and TRBJ2-2, with TRBD2 matching over 9 bases. The CDR3 runs 15 residues. V lost 6 bases to trimming and J lost 2 bases; unmatched junction nucleotides: 4. Germline CDR1 is SGHAT and CDR2 is FQDESV (reference sequence). The CDR3 sequence is CASSSSGINTGELFL. For the CDR3, the DNA is TGTGCCAGCAGTTCTAGCGGGATAAACACCGGGGAGCTGTTTTTG.

Regarding this clonotype: This may be a read error: a much more frequent sequence differs by one nucleotide. The J gene is TRBJ2-1, the V gene TRBV20-1, with 10 bases fitting TRBD2. Trimming removed 5 bases from V and 3 bases from J; junction bases left unmatched: 7. This CDR3 contains 15 residues. Germline V gene data show CDR1 as DFQATT and CDR2 as SNEGSKA (reference sequence). DNA for the CDR3: TGCAGTGCTCCTCTAGCGGGAGCGGACTACAATGAGCAGTTCTTC. Residues: CSAPLAGADYNEQFF.

Notes on this clonotype: This CDR3 fails to terminate in the conserved phenylalanine or tryptophan, so it likely reflects a read error. This chain uses TRBV29-1 with TRBJ1-1; TRBD1 is a possible D gene (6 bases). CDR1 is SQVTM, CDR2 ANQGSEA, per germline. The CDR3 totals 12 residues. V was clipped by 6 bases and J by 4 bases, with 12 bases between them. CDR3 sequence: CSVQPGATEAFY. Here the CDR3 DNA reads TGCAGCGTCCAACCGGGGGCCACTGAAGCTTTCTAT.

Comments on this clonotype: At one boundary the junction diverges from the germline segment, which might be a read error. The rearrangement joins TRBV5-1 to TRBJ2-7; possibly TRBD2 for D (6 bases). The germline V gene encodes CDR1 SGHRS and CDR2 YFSETQ. The CDR3 is 14 amino acids. DNA of the CDR3: TGCGCCAACAGCGCCACCCTGGCGGGATACGAGCAGTACTTC. Translation gives CANSATLAGYEQYF.

Of note for this clonotype: The CDR3 ends on some other residue instead of the conserved phenylalanine or tryptophan, so this is likely a read error. It is unclear where the CDR3 begins or ends on the DNA, so no DNA is shown, and the CDR3 is as TCRdb lists it. The CDR3 spells CASITSGGLREKVFS. V and J are TRBV12-3 or TRBV12-4 and TRBJ1-4; TRBD1, the D gene given by the table, was not confirmed from the DNA. The CDR3 is 15 residues long, counting both termini.

Remarks on this clonotype: A read error may be the cause here, since a much bigger clone is one base away. This chain connects TRBV5-4 to TRBJ2-5; the D gene is possibly TRBD1 (5 bases). CDR1 is SGHNT and CDR2 is YYREEE in the germline V gene (reference sequence). The CDR3 totals 13 residues. The chain's CDR3 is CTSRVLGQETQYF. CDR3 nucleotide sequence: TGTACCAGCAGGGTATTGGGCCAAGAGACCCAGTACTTC.

Note on this clonotype: A junction end diverges from the germline sequence, so it may reflect a read error. The chain recombines TRBV5-1 with TRBJ1-1, with D possibly TRBD1 on 5 matching bases. The CDR3 covers 13 residues. Germline V gives CDR1 SGHRS, CDR2 YFSETQ. This CDR3 reads CTSSPNQGLWAFF. As DNA, the CDR3 is TGCACCAGCAGTCCCAACCAGGGTTTATGGGCTTTCTTT.

This clonotype was seen more than once but under ten times. The rearrangement joins TRBV5-4 to TRBJ2-1; no firm D call. V was trimmed by 0 bases and J by 7 bases, leaving 14 bases between them. The length of the CDR3 is 15 residues. Germline V gene lookup returns CDR1 SGHNT and CDR2 YYREEE (reference sequence). CDR3 nucleotides: TGTGCCAGCAGCTTGGGGAGTTTCAGAGGAAATGAGCAGTTCTTC. Translated: CASSLGSFRGNEQFF.

The chain links TRBV2 to TRBJ2-5; tentative D call: TRBD2 (6 bases). The germline V and J ends were trimmed by 7 bases and 2 bases, with 17 bases remaining between them. The CDR3 is 15 residues long. Germline CDR1 SNHLY, CDR2 FYNNEI. For the CDR3, the DNA is TGTGCCAGCACTGGGACTCAAGTTGGGCAAGAGACCCAGTACTTC. This translates into CASTGTQVGQETQYF.

Details on this clonotype: Because the CDR3 is missing its conserved closing phenylalanine or tryptophan, this is likely a read error. The rearrangement joins TRBV4-2 to TRBJ2-5; 10 positions agree with TRBD2. The CDR3 length is 17 residues. Unmatched junction bases numbered 12, after V lost 3 bases and J lost 5 bases. Germline lookup yields CDR1 LGHNA and CDR2 YNFKEQ. In DNA form, the CDR3 reads TGTGCCAGCAGCCAGGGGACTAGCGTGGGCCTGGGGGAGACCCAGTACTTG. This translates into CASSQGTSVGLGETQYL.

Remarks on this clonotype: The junction departs from the called germline gene at one end, perhaps through a read error. The chain recombines TRBV20-1 with TRBJ2-7, with TRBD1 identical over 11 bases. From germline, CDR1 is DFQATT and CDR2 SNEGSKA (reference sequence). The CDR3 is made up of 14 amino acids. CDR3 amino acids: CSASTGQGAYEQYF. Written as DNA, the CDR3 is TGTAGTGCTAGCACTGGACAGGGGGCTTACGAGCAGTACTTC.

This clonotype was seen a few times. V is TRBV12-3 or TRBV12-4 and J is TRBJ2-7; 7 bases align to TRBD1. The CDR3 is 12 amino acids. V trimming: 3 bases; J trimming: 6 bases; junction bases outside the gene matches: 2. Here the CDR3 reads CASSFTGAEQYF. The DNA for the CDR3 is TGTGCCAGCAGTTTCACAGGGGCCGAGCAGTACTTC.

As concerns this clonotype: One end of the junction does not line up with germline, which may come from a read error. The genes are TRBV4-2 and TRBJ1-2; D possibly corresponds to TRBD1 (6 bases). Germline V gene data show CDR1 as LGHNA and CDR2 as YNFKEQ. The CDR3 runs to 15 residues. CDR3 coding DNA: TGTGGCAGCAGCCGGGGGACAAGGGCATTCTATGACTACATCTTC. This sequence encodes CGSSRGTRAFYDYIF.

The rearrangement links TRBV9 to TRBJ2-7; D unresolved. Germline V CDR1 and CDR2: SGDLS, YYNGEE. The V and J ends lost 0 bases and 4 bases respectively, with 14 bases between them. The CDR3 contains 15 residues. The CDR3 region has the DNA TGTGCCAGCAGCGTAGAGGTAGCCCGAGGTTACGAGCAGTACTTC. This gives the protein CASSVEVARGYEQYF. The complete variable domain, with remaining parts taken from reference TRBV9 and TRBJ2-7, reads DSGVTQTPKHLITATGQRVTLRCSPRSGDLSVYWYQQSLDQGLQFLIQYYNGEERAKGNILERFSAQQFPDLHSELNLSSLELGDSALYFCASSVEVARGYEQYFGPGTRLTVT.

This chain uses TRBV20-1 with TRBJ2-7; D is undetermined. Germline CDR1 and CDR2: DFQATT and SNEGSKA (reference sequence). V lost 6 bases and J lost 2, with 5 bases in between. The CDR3 sequence is 10 residues long. For the CDR3, the DNA is TGCAGTGCCGCCACCTACGAGCAGTACTTC. Its translation is CSAATYEQYF.

As for this clonotype: It may be a read error: a sequence one base away is much more abundant. The V gene is TRBV29-1, the J gene TRBJ2-3; D remains unclear. From germline, CDR1 is SQVTM and CDR2 ANQGSEA. The CDR3 loop spans 13 amino acids. In nucleotides, the CDR3 is TGCAGCGTTCATCCACAGAGCACAGATATGCAGTATTTT. It yields the protein CSVHPQSTDMQYF.

As to this clonotype: The junction differs from germline at one of its ends, possibly a read error. The CDR3, as DNA: TGTGCCAGCAGTTTAGATTTCATGGTCCACGAGCAGTACTTC. This translates into CASSLDFMVHEQYF. This rearrangement joins TRBV11-3 to TRBJ2-7, with unresolved D. Germline V CDR1 and CDR2: SGHNT, YENEEA. This CDR3 is 14 amino acids long.

Regarding this clonotype: One end of the junction does not line up with germline, which may come from a read error. The chain has TRBV20-1 and TRBJ2-7; 7 bases align to TRBD2. This CDR3 region has 14 residues. Looked up from germline, CDR1 is DFQATT and CDR2 is SNEGSKA (reference sequence). CDR3 residues: CSTRTASGSYEQYF. For the CDR3, the DNA is TGCAGTACTAGAACGGCTAGCGGCTCCTACGAGCAGTACTTC.

As concerns this clonotype: The CDR3 ends on some other residue instead of the conserved phenylalanine or tryptophan, so this is likely a read error. The chain uses TRBV4-3 and TRBJ2-3, with D hard to call. Germline V gene data show CDR1 as LGHNA and CDR2 as YSLEER. This CDR3 has 16 residues. CDR3 DNA sequence: TGCACCAGCAGCCAAGATAGAGCTGGCACCACAGATACGCAGTATTGT. Its protein is CTSSQDRAGTTDTQYC.

The chain links TRBV20-1 to TRBJ2-3; D is perhaps TRBD1 (6 bases). CDR3 length equals 15 residues. The ends were cut back, 3 bases at V and 4 bases at J, with 17 bases in the middle. Germline lookup yields CDR1 DFQATT and CDR2 SNEGSKA (reference sequence). DNA for the CDR3: TGCAGTGCTAGCGTGGGGGCCAGGATAGCAGATACGCAGTATTTT. This gives the protein CSASVGARIADTQYF.

As to this clonotype: The junction departs from the called germline gene at one end, perhaps through a read error. The genes are TRBV20-1 and TRBJ2-2; 11 nucleotides line up with TRBD2. The CDR3 runs to 17 residues. Germline V lookup: CDR1 DFQATT, CDR2 SNEGSKA (reference sequence). The CDR3 coding sequence is TGTAGTGCTAGAGATCTTAGCGGGAGGGCCGGGACCGGGGAGCTGTATTTT. Translating gives CSARDLSGRAGTGELYF.

Note on this clonotype: One end of the junction does not line up with germline, which may come from a read error. The chain is built from TRBV11-2 and TRBJ1-5; D remains unclear. Germline V CDR1 and CDR2: SGHAT, FQNNGV. The length of the CDR3 is 13 residues. CDR3 region: CASSLSLDHPRHF. CDR3 nucleotides: TGTGCCAGCAGCTTAAGTCTTGATCATCCCCGGCATTTT.

The rearrangement uses TRBV20-1 and TRBJ2-3; D is uncertain. Between the trimmed V and J ends, which lost 3 bases and 3 bases, there was a span of 13 bases. Germline V gene data show CDR1 as DFQATT and CDR2 as SNEGSKA (reference sequence). This CDR3 spans 14 amino acids. The chain's CDR3 is CSARPLSNTDTQYF. DNA for the CDR3: TGCAGTGCTAGGCCCCTCTCAAATACAGATACGCAGTATTTT.

A note on this clonotype: The junction shows a germline mismatch at one end, possibly a read error. This chain connects TRBV5-5 to TRBJ2-5; D is undetermined. The J call could be wrong; TRBJ2-1 is a better fit for the DNA end. The length of the CDR3 is 14 residues. Germline assignment: CDR1 SGHKS and CDR2 YYEKEE (reference sequence). The CDR3 region is CDSSLAGLQETQFF. CDR3 sequence (DNA): TGTGACAGCAGCTTGGCAGGCCTCCAAGAGACCCAGTTCTTC.

This sequence joins TRBV11-3 and TRBJ1-1; no clear D. This CDR3 comprises 14 residues. V dropped 5 bases and J dropped 7 bases, with 17 bases sitting between them. Germline V gene sequence: CDR1 SGHNT, CDR2 YENEEA. The CDR3 DNA sequence: TGTGCCAGCAGCCCGAGACTAACAGCACGTGAAGCTTTCTTT. Residues: CASSPRLTAREAFF.

Notes on this clonotype: In this CDR3 the conserved last residue, phenylalanine or tryptophan, is missing, so a read error is likely. The genes are TRBV10-2 and TRBJ2-3; D possibly corresponds to TRBD2 (6 bases). This CDR3 has 20 residues. Trimming removed 11 bases at V and 4 bases at J, with 37 bases between. Per germline, CDR1 WSHSY and CDR2 SAAADI. The CDR3 reads CAGAPNRWTNGSRGSDTQYL. CDR3 sequence (DNA): TGCGCCGGCGCTCCAAACCGATGGACTAACGGGAGCCGCGGTTCAGATACGCAGTATCTT.

For this clonotype: The germline gene is not matched at one end of the junction; a read error may be the cause. The rearrangement joins TRBV6-5 to TRBJ1-2; TRBD1 is a possible D gene (5 bases). The CDR3 loop spans 13 amino acids. Looked up from germline, CDR1 is MNHEY and CDR2 is SVGAGI. The CDR3 DNA is TGTGCCAGCAGTAAGGGGTCGGGCTATGGCTATACCTTC. It is translated as CASSKGSGYGYTF.

As for this clonotype: This may arise from a read error, as a much more abundant clone is one base away. The V call is TRBV20-1, the J call TRBJ2-7; 12 bases map to TRBD2. The CDR3 length is 15 residues. Germline CDR1 and CDR2: DFQATT and SNEGSKA (reference sequence). The CDR3 region is CSATSGGAGSHEQYF. The CDR3 DNA sequence: TGCAGTGCTACTAGCGGGGGGGCGGGCTCCCACGAGCAGTACTTC.

For this clonotype: A much larger clone differs by one base, so this may be a read error. The chain carries TRBV6-1 and TRBJ2-7; D not resolved. CDR3 length equals 13 residues. The germline CDR1 and CDR2 sequences are MNHNS and SASEGT. The CDR3 DNA reads as TGTGCCAGCAGTGAACAGGCCTTCTACGGGCAGTACTTC. It yields the protein CASSEQAFYGQYF.

The chain joins TRBV20-1 to TRBJ2-5, with D tentatively TRBD1 (5 bases). CDR3 size: 12 residues. The V and J ends lost 4 bases and 2 bases respectively, with 8 bases between them. Germline assignment: CDR1 DFQATT and CDR2 SNEGSKA (reference sequence). The CDR3: CSANRYQETQYF. The CDR3 nucleotides are TGCAGTGCTAACAGGTATCAAGAGACCCAGTACTTC.